This TCR beta chain originates from a study of cytomegalovirus exposure and HLA in healthy donors. Study results and caveats: Presence/absence analyses treated sequencing depth as roughly uniform across donors. In a later analysis, a genetic analysis reported fewer productive-TCR N-insertions in an Asian-associated ancestry cluster than the cohort average.

The PCR had 60 Vbeta and 13 Jbeta primers. Data came from immunoSEQ multiplex PCR; TCRdb stores just in-frame clones and leaves some out. The sample consists of 180,000 or so clones, 70% to 80% of them appearing once. V lost 2 bases and J lost 5; bases outside the gene matches: 2. Germline CDR1 MNHEY, CDR2 SVGAGI. This CDR3 spans 13 amino acids. In its sample, this clone was seen once. No antigen is known for it. The chain employs TRBV6-5 and TRBJ2-7; 8 positions match TRBD2. The source of this sequence is a man aged 18 to 29 in good health and CMV-seronegative. Sequenced material: PBMCs. CDR3 sequence reads: CASSYLGGDEQYF. In nucleotides, the CDR3 is TGTGCCAGCAGTTACCTCGGGGGGGACGAGCAGTACTTC.